These 25 T cell receptor beta chains came from one sample sequenced in a study of blood T cell repertoires in COVID-19. Libraries were prepared by immunoSEQ multiplex PCR; TCRdb keeps only in-frame clonotypes and omits some of them. The table shows 210,000 or so clones, with about four fifths occurring only once. Material: peripheral blood. These receptors were taken from a woman aged 45-65 years with active or convalescent COVID-19.

The chain is built from TRBV5-1 and TRBJ1-4, with D possibly being TRBD1 (6 bases). In germline, CDR1 is SGHRS, CDR2 YFSETQ. Trimming removed 4 bases from V and 4 bases from J, with 11 bases in between. This CDR3 is 14 amino acids long. The CDR3 loop is CASSMTGLNEKLFF. The CDR3 nucleotides are TGCGCCAGCAGCATGACAGGCCTTAATGAAAAACTGTTTTTT.

V and J are TRBV6-2 or TRBV6-3 and TRBJ1-3; possible D gene TRBD1, 6 bases. The germline gives CDR1 MNHEY, CDR2 SVGEGT. The CDR3 loop spans 16 amino acids. Trimming pared 3 bases from V and 2 bases from J, leaving 14 bases between. CDR3 in DNA: TGTGCCAGCAGTTATCCGGGGACATCTCCTGGAAACACCATATATTTT. Its protein product is CASSYPGTSPGNTIYF.

This chain uses TRBV5-4 with TRBJ2-7; maybe TRBD2 (6 bases). The CDR3 sequence is 16 residues long. Trimming removed 4 bases at V and 2 bases at J, with 19 bases between. Germline values: CDR1 SGHNT, CDR2 YYREEE (reference sequence). This CDR3 is CASSAGPGSTPYEQYF. Written as DNA, the CDR3 is TGTGCCAGCAGCGCGGGACCGGGATCCACACCCTACGAGCAGTACTTC.

As to this clone: Other DNA sequences in the same sample also yield this CDR3. V usage is TRBV6-5 and J usage is TRBJ2-2; 7 nucleotides agree with TRBD1. J gave up 2 bases and V 8 bases, and 5 bases lay outside the gene matches. Germline values: CDR1 MNHEY, CDR2 SVGAGI. The CDR3 loop spans 14 amino acids. As DNA, the CDR3 is TGTGCCAGCCGCAACAGGGGAAACACCGGGGAGCTGTTTTTT. This gives the protein CASRNRGNTGELFF.

This clone was observed a few times. V is TRBV9 and J is TRBJ2-7; the D gene is possibly TRBD2 (5 bases). CDR3 length: 10 residues. Trimming left V 10 bases short and J 5 bases short, with 10 bases between. Germline assignment: CDR1 SGDLS and CDR2 YYNGEE. CDR3: CAPKEDEQYF. The CDR3 DNA sequence: TGTGCCCCCAAGGAGGACGAGCAGTACTTC. Full variable domain (outside the CDR3, taken from reference TRBV9 and TRBJ2-7): DSGVTQTPKHLITATGQRVTLRCSPRSGDLSVYWYQQSLDQGLQFLIQYYNGEERAKGNILERFSAQQFPDLHSELNLSSLELGDSALYFCAPKEDEQYFGPGTRLTVT.

The chain has TRBV24-1 and TRBJ1-1; TRBD1 might be the D (5 bases). The V and J ends lost 8 bases and 2 bases respectively, with 11 bases between them. Germline lookup yields CDR1 KGHDR and CDR2 SFDVKD. There are 13 residues in the CDR3. As DNA, the CDR3 is TGTGCCACCACACTCCAGGGTAACACTGAAGCTTTCTTT. This sequence encodes CATTLQGNTEAFF.

The chain is built from TRBV6-6 and TRBJ1-4; D remains ambiguous. V was trimmed by 7 bases and J by 8 bases, leaving 11 bases between them. The CDR3 runs 12 residues. Germline V gene data show CDR1 as MNHNY and CDR2 as SVGAGI (reference sequence). This CDR3 reads CASNSPKEKLFF. The CDR3 nucleotides read TGTGCCAGCAACTCGCCGAAGGAAAAACTGTTTTTT.

This rearrangement joins TRBV28 to TRBJ2-3, with 10 bases lining up with TRBD1. This CDR3 has 16 residues. V lost 7 bases, J lost 1 base, and 8 bases stayed unmatched. Germline-derived CDR1 and CDR2 are MDHEN and SYDVKM. In nucleotides, the CDR3 is TGTGCCAGCACCTCTTCGGGGACAGGGGGCACAGATACGCAGTATTTT. This encodes CASTSSGTGGTDTQYF.

The chain combines TRBV5-8 with TRBJ1-2; D gene ambiguous. CDR3 length equals 14 residues. Per the germline V gene, CDR1 is SGHTS and CDR2 is YDEGEE. V was trimmed by 1 base and J by 0 bases, leaving 7 bases between them. Here the CDR3 DNA reads TGTGCCAGCAGCTTGTCCCAGACTAACTATGGCTACACCTTC. Protein sequence: CASSLSQTNYGYTF.

V usage is TRBV11-2 and J usage is TRBJ2-2; perhaps TRBD2 as D (6 bases). Germline V lookup: CDR1 SGHAT, CDR2 FQNNGV. The germline V and J ends were trimmed by 8 bases and 4 bases, with 23 bases remaining between them. The CDR3 totals 17 residues. This CDR3 is CASGAPVRDSSTGELFF. The CDR3 DNA sequence: TGTGCCAGCGGCGCACCTGTCCGGGACTCGAGCACCGGGGAGCTGTTTTTT.

CDR3 region: CASSGALAGAGDTQYF. CDR3 DNA: TGCGCCAGCAGCGGGGCACTAGCGGGGGCGGGAGATACGCAGTATTTT. The chain carries TRBV5-1 and TRBJ2-3; 11 nucleotides line up with TRBD2. The CDR3 loop spans 16 amino acids. The germline gives CDR1 SGHRS, CDR2 YFSETQ. V dropped 4 bases and J dropped 5; count of bases not matched to a gene: 9.

The rearrangement joins TRBV10-1 to TRBJ1-1; TRBD1 is a possible D gene (6 bases). The CDR3 loop spans 15 amino acids. Trimming removed 8 bases from V and 1 base from J, with 17 bases in between. The germline gives CDR1 WNHNN, CDR2 SYGVQD (reference sequence). CDR3 sequence (DNA): TGCGCCAGCCACCAGGGGTCCGAGCAGAACACTGAAGCTTTCTTT. Amino acid sequence: CASHQGSEQNTEAFF.

The table lists this clone with a count of one. This sequence joins TRBV2 and TRBJ1-4, with D possibly being TRBD1 (6 bases). Looked up from germline, CDR1 is SNHLY and CDR2 is FYNNEI. Trimming stripped 10 bases from V and 7 bases from J, with 16 bases between. The CDR3 is 13 amino acids. In DNA form, the CDR3 reads TGTGCCACGATCAGGGGATCCGGTGAAAAACTGTTTTTT. Protein: CATIRGSGEKLFF.

This clone was observed a single time. The chain carries TRBV2 and TRBJ2-3; TRBD1 agrees at 8 bases. Germline lookup yields CDR1 SNHLY and CDR2 FYNNEI. This CDR3 has 19 residues. The V and J ends lost 2 bases and 2 bases, in that order; junction bases with no gene match: 15. The CDR3 bases are TGTGCCAGCAGTGAATTGGGTGACGTTTCAGGGGGCTTCACAGATACGCAGTATTTT. It encodes CASSELGDVSGGFTDTQYF.

This clone occurred a few times. The same CDR3 arises from other DNA sequences in this sample as well. The chain uses TRBV28 and TRBJ1-5; 12 positions match TRBD1. Trimming removed 2 bases from V and 6 bases from J; junction bases left unmatched: 5. Germline V lookup: CDR1 MDHEN, CDR2 SYDVKM. CDR3 length: 16 amino acids. CDR3 DNA sequence: TGTGCCAGCAGTTTACGGGGACAGGGGGCAGGTCAGCCCCAGCATTTT. As protein: CASSLRGQGAGQPQHF.

The J gene is TRBJ1-3, the V gene TRBV11-3, with 12 bases matching TRBD1. V lost 1 base to trimming and J lost 5 bases; unmatched junction nucleotides: 3. Germline CDR1 reads SGHNT; CDR2 reads YENEEA. The CDR3 runs to 16 residues. The CDR3 DNA reads TGTGCCAGCAGCTTAGGGGACAGGGGGCGACGAAACACCATATATTTT. Its protein product is CASSLGDRGRRNTIYF.

This clone showed up just a few times. This chain connects TRBV10-1 to TRBJ2-1; perhaps TRBD1 as D (5 bases). V was pared by 6 bases and J by 6 bases, with 15 bases between. Germline lookup yields CDR1 WNHNN and CDR2 SYGVQD (reference sequence). The CDR3 has 14 residues. The CDR3 protein is CASSPLDSFNEQFF. As DNA, the CDR3 is TGCGCCAGCAGCCCCCTAGACAGCTTCAATGAGCAGTTCTTC.

This clone was found once. This chain connects TRBV18 to TRBJ1-1; perhaps TRBD1 as D (6 bases). Germline V gene sequence: CDR1 KGHSH, CDR2 LQKENI. Trimming left V 4 bases short and J 1 base short, with 7 bases between. The CDR3 sequence is 13 residues long. The CDR3 loop reads CASSQGENTEAFF. The CDR3 bases are TGTGCCAGCTCACAGGGGGAGAACACTGAAGCTTTCTTT. The variable domain in full, with the rest retrieved from reference TRBV18 and TRBJ1-1, is NAGVMQNPRHLVRRRGQEARLRCSPMKGHSHVYWYRQLPEEGLKFMVYLQKENIIDESGMPKERFSAEFPKEGPSILRIQQVVRGDSAAYFCASSQGENTEAFFGQGTRLTVV.

The rearrangement links TRBV6-6 to TRBJ2-3, with a tentative D call TRBD1 (6 bases). Germline V gene sequence: CDR1 MNHNY, CDR2 SVGAGI (reference sequence). CDR3 size: 16 residues. V was trimmed by 5 bases and J by 1 base, leaving 16 bases between them. Here the CDR3 DNA reads TGTGCCAGCAGTCCCACAGACAGGATTGGCACAGATACGCAGTATTTT. This gives the protein CASSPTDRIGTDTQYF.

This chain connects TRBV13 to TRBJ2-1; 8 nucleotides align to TRBD2. The CDR3 has 12 residues. Per germline, CDR1 PRHDT and CDR2 FYEKMQ (reference sequence). The V and J ends lost 5 bases and 9 bases, in that order; junction bases with no gene match: 3. The CDR3 is CASSLLAAEQFF. The CDR3 bases are TGTGCCAGCAGCCTACTAGCGGCTGAGCAGTTCTTC.

V gene TRBV10-3 combines with J gene TRBJ1-2, with D possibly matching TRBD1 (5 bases). The germline gives CDR1 ENHRY, CDR2 SYGVKD. With 2 bases removed from V and 4 bases from J, the gap between germline ends came to 17 bases. The CDR3 runs 16 residues. CDR3 amino acids: CAISERPQGAGYGYTF. CDR3 in DNA: TGTGCCATCAGTGAGCGTCCTCAGGGAGCGGGCTATGGCTACACCTTC.

This clone was recorded once. The J gene is TRBJ2-1, the V gene TRBV7-6, with TRBD2 matching 9 bases. The CDR3 runs to 15 residues. V dropped 3 bases and J dropped 0; count of bases not matched to a gene: 0. Germline-derived CDR1 and CDR2 are SGHVS and FNYEAQ. CDR3 nucleotide sequence: TGTGCCAGCAGCTTTAGCGGGAGCTCCTACAATGAGCAGTTCTTC. It specifies CASSFSGSSYNEQFF.

This chain links TRBV3-1 (or the pseudogene TRBV3-2) with TRBJ2-1, with TRBD1 as a possible D gene (6 bases). Germline lookup yields CDR1 LGHDT and CDR2 YNNKEL (reference sequence). The ends were cut back, 4 bases at V and 2 bases at J, with 15 bases in the middle. This CDR3 comprises 16 residues. The CDR3 sequence: CASSPEANRAYNEQFF. CDR3 DNA sequence: TGTGCCAGCAGCCCTGAGGCAAACAGGGCCTACAATGAGCAGTTCTTC.

In DNA form, the CDR3 reads TGCAGCGTTGAAAAGCGGGAGGTTTCCTACGAGCAGTACTTC. Translating it yields CSVEKREVSYEQYF. The rearrangement uses TRBV29-1 and TRBJ2-7; 9 bases line up with TRBD2. The germline CDR1 and CDR2 sequences are SQVTM and ANQGSEA. V trimming: 2 bases; J trimming: 1 base; junction bases outside the gene matches: 3. The CDR3 is made up of 14 amino acids.

The J gene is TRBJ2-2, the V gene TRBV5-1, with a weak D call TRBD2 (7 bases). In germline, CDR1 is SGHRS, CDR2 YFSETQ. Trimming removed 2 bases at V and 7 bases at J, with 12 bases between. The CDR3 spans 14 residues. CDR3: CASSLQGGFGELFF. The CDR3 coding sequence is TGCGCCAGCAGCTTACAGGGAGGGTTCGGGGAGCTGTTTTTT.